A single sample is the source of the 23 T cell receptor beta chains below, sequenced in a study of molecular identifiers for immune sequencing clone quantification. TCRdb called the PCR reads again in MiXCR, with one record for every CDR3 protein. The repertoire consists of more than 250,000 distinct CDR3 sequences, with about a fifth occurring once and the leading ten covering about 0.79%. The specimen sequenced was naive CD8+ T cells from blood, with Jurkat cell RNA spiked in. Indicated subset: FACS-sorted CD8+CD4-CCR7+CD45RA+ naive T cells. The receptors here all came from a human donor in good health. Some libraries in this study had Jurkat cell RNA spiked in.

This sequence joins TRBV4-3 and TRBJ2-7; no reliable D call. Per germline, CDR1 LGHNA and CDR2 YSLEER. The CDR3 spans 16 residues. Trimming took off 0 bases at V and 0 bases at J, with 12 bases between the two ends. The CDR3 protein is CASSQDGIGNSYEQYF. DNA for the CDR3: TGCGCCAGCAGCCAAGATGGCATCGGCAACTCCTACGAGCAGTACTTC.

This clonotype was counted only a few times. The gene calls are TRBV7-9 and TRBJ2-1, with TRBD2 identical over 10 bases. Trimming took 4 bases from V and 2 from J; bases not matched to a gene: 5. This CDR3 contains 16 residues. Germline lookup yields CDR1 SEHNR and CDR2 FQNEAQ (reference sequence). The CDR3 region has the DNA TGTGCCAGCAGCTCTCTAGCGGGAGCCCCCTACAATGAGCAGTTCTTC. Translating it yields CASSSLAGAPYNEQFF.

In the case of this clonotype: This may stem from a read error, because a much larger clone lies one nucleotide away. This chain uses TRBV2 with TRBJ2-5; D not resolved. The CDR3 has 13 residues. Deletions cut 3 bases from V and 4 bases from J, with 9 bases between. The V gene's germline CDR1 is SNHLY and CDR2 FYNNEI. This CDR3 is CASSDHLRETQYF. CDR3 bases: TGTGCCAGCAGTGACCATCTTCGAGAGACCCAGTACTTC.

The CDR3 here is CASSSPPGGSYEQYF. CDR3 DNA: TGTGCCAGCAGCTCCCCTCCGGGGGGATCCTACGAGCAGTACTTC. The chain is built from TRBV5-5 and TRBJ2-7; 7 bases align to TRBD2. This CDR3 has 15 amino acids. From germline, CDR1 is SGHKS and CDR2 YYEKEE (reference sequence). J gave up 1 base and V 3 bases, and 7 bases lay outside the gene matches.

This clonotype was found many times. The rearrangement joins TRBV12-3 or TRBV12-4 to TRBJ2-7; D remains ambiguous. Trimming left V 5 bases short and J 2 bases short, with 4 bases between. The CDR3 sequence is 11 residues long. CDR3 region: CASSATYEQYF. The CDR3 DNA reads as TGTGCCAGCAGTGCTACCTACGAGCAGTACTTC.

The chain combines TRBV6-6 with TRBJ2-2, with 8 bases fitting TRBD2. The CDR3 has 15 amino acids. The ends lost 11 bases at V and 4 bases at J; junction bases unmatched: 12. CDR1 is MNHNY, CDR2 SVGAGI, per germline (reference sequence). This chain's CDR3 is CAGRRQRGSTGELFF. For the CDR3, the DNA is TGTGCCGGGCGACGGCAGCGGGGGTCCACCGGGGAGCTGTTTTTT.

In its sample, this clonotype was seen many times. The genes are TRBV6-5 and TRBJ2-1, with TRBD1 as a possible D gene (6 bases). Germline assignment: CDR1 MNHEY and CDR2 SVGAGI. The V end was cut by 0 bases, the J end by 9 bases, with 15 bases between. This CDR3 has 15 amino acids. The CDR3 DNA reads as TGTGCCAGCAGTTACTCGATATCAGGGGATAGTGAGCAGTTCTTC. Its translation is CASSYSISGDSEQFF.

In the case of this clonotype: This may arise from a read error, as a much more abundant clone is one base away. V is TRBV29-1 and J is TRBJ1-1; tentative D call: TRBD1 (5 bases). Germline V gene data show CDR1 as SQVTM and CDR2 as ANQGSEA. V lost 7 bases, J lost 4 bases, and 13 bases lay in between. This CDR3 is 12 amino acids long. CDR3 DNA sequence: TGCAGCGCTGCGGCGGGGGGCACTGAAGCTTTCTTT. This gives the protein CSAAAGGTEAFF. Full variable domain (rest looked up from reference TRBV29-1 and TRBJ1-1): SAVISQKPSRDICQRGTSLTIQCQVDSQVTMMFWYRQQPGQSLTLIATANQGSEATYESGFVIDKFPISRPNLTFSTLTVSNMSPEDSSIYLCSAAAGGTEAFFGQGTRLTVV.

CDR3: CASSGLAGSYEQYF. CDR3 coding DNA: TGTGCCAGCAGCGGACTAGCCGGGTCTTACGAGCAGTACTTC. This chain connects TRBV11-2 to TRBJ2-7, with 8 bases lining up with TRBD2. V was pared by 5 bases and J by 4 bases, with 7 bases of the junction left unmatched. The CDR3 covers 14 residues. CDR1 and CDR2 (germline): SGHAT, FQNNGV.

This clonotype was seen once. A much larger clone lies one base from this, so it may be a read error. This sequence joins TRBV19 and TRBJ2-2, with 9 bases that match TRBD1. Germline V gene lookup returns CDR1 LNHDA and CDR2 SQIVND (reference sequence). V lost 9 bases to trimming and J lost 2 bases; unmatched junction nucleotides: 7. The CDR3 covers 15 residues. Here the CDR3 reads CARSAGQGNTGELFF. The CDR3 bases are TGTGCCAGGAGCGCGGGACAGGGAAACACCGGGGAGCTGTTTTTT.

The chain couples TRBV20-1 to TRBJ2-1; 9 nucleotides agree with TRBD2. Germline loops: CDR1 DFQATT, CDR2 SNEGSKA (reference sequence). The V gene end was trimmed by 3 bases and the J gene end by 1 base; junction bases not matched to a gene: 7. CDR3 length equals 16 residues. The CDR3 region has the DNA TGCAGTGCTAGGGCGGGCGGGAGGGAGTCCTACAATGAGCAGTTCTTC. It specifies CSARAGGRESYNEQFF.

For this clonotype: This may be a read error: a much more frequent sequence differs by one nucleotide. The chain joins TRBV27 to TRBJ1-1, with D perhaps TRBD1 (5 bases). Trimming shortened V by 0 bases and J by 0 bases, and 11 bases separated the two germline ends. CDR1 is MNHEY and CDR2 is SMNVEV in the germline V gene (reference sequence). This CDR3 contains 16 residues. CDR3 loop: CASSLSYGQVNTEAFF. DNA of the CDR3: TGTGCCAGCAGTTTATCGTACGGACAAGTGAACACTGAAGCTTTCTTT.

This clonotype came up many times. The rearrangement links TRBV12-3 or TRBV12-4 to TRBJ2-7, with a tentative D call TRBD1 (5 bases). The germline V and J ends were trimmed by 3 bases and 1 base, with 13 bases remaining between them. This CDR3 is 15 amino acids long. The CDR3 sequence is CASSLGQGTSYEQYF. CDR3 DNA sequence: TGTGCCAGCAGTTTGGGCCAGGGTACATCCTACGAGCAGTACTTC.

This clonotype was counted a few times. The chain carries TRBV4-1 and TRBJ2-7; 10 bases fit TRBD2. Germline CDR1 and CDR2: MGHRA and YSYEKL. This CDR3 contains 17 residues. The ends lost 0 bases at V and 7 bases at J; junction bases unmatched: 12. Written as DNA, the CDR3 is TGCGCCAGCAGCCAAGAACATACTAGGACTAGCGGATTTGAGCAGTACTTC. This encodes CASSQEHTRTSGFEQYF.

In regard to this clonotype: This may be a read error, as it is one base from a much larger clone. The chain combines TRBV20-1 with TRBJ2-7; maybe TRBD2 (5 bases). The V end was cut by 6 bases, the J end by 2 bases, with 17 bases between. Germline CDR1 and CDR2: DFQATT and SNEGSKA (reference sequence). The CDR3 is 14 amino acids. The CDR3 reads CSAILGVKTYEQYF. CDR3 bases: TGCAGTGCCATACTAGGAGTCAAAACCTACGAGCAGTACTTC.

This clonotype showed up just a few times. The rearrangement joins TRBV6-6 to TRBJ1-5; D gene unclear. Between the trimmed V and J ends, which lost 0 bases and 0 bases, there was a span of 6 bases. This CDR3 comprises 15 residues. Looked up from germline, CDR1 is MNHNY and CDR2 is SVGAGI (reference sequence). Here the CDR3 reads CASSYSRRSNQPQHF. CDR3 coding DNA: TGTGCCAGCAGTTACTCGCGGCGTAGCAATCAGCCCCAGCATTTT.

This clonotype has ten or more counts. The chain combines TRBV3-1 with TRBJ2-7; no clear D gene. With 4 bases removed from V and 6 bases from J, the gap between germline ends came to 13 bases. The germline CDR1 and CDR2 sequences are LGHDT and YNNKEL (reference sequence). The CDR3 runs to 13 residues. CDR3 loop: CASSPPDKGEQYF. In DNA form, the CDR3 reads TGTGCCAGCAGCCCCCCGGATAAGGGCGAGCAGTACTTC.

On this clonotype: A read error may explain this, as a much larger clone is one base away. CDR3 sequence reads: CASSVAPSNTEALF. The CDR3 coding sequence is TGTGCCAGCAGCGTAGCTCCCTCGAACACTGAAGCTCTCTTT. The chain employs TRBV9 and TRBJ1-1, with no clear D. The germline gives CDR1 SGDLS, CDR2 YYNGEE. The CDR3 is 14 residues long. The variable domain in full, with the rest retrieved from reference TRBV9 and TRBJ1-1, is DSGVTQTPKHLITATGQRVTLRCSPRSGDLSVYWYQQSLDQGLQFLIQYYNGEERAKGNILERFSAQQFPDLHSELNLSSLELGDSALYFCASSVAPSNTEALFGQGTRLTVV.

The chain combines TRBV6-2 or TRBV6-3 with TRBJ1-1, with 10 positions matching TRBD1. The V gene end was trimmed by 0 bases and the J gene end by 1 base; junction bases not matched to a gene: 2. This CDR3 region has 16 residues. Germline V gene lookup returns CDR1 MNHEY and CDR2 SVGEGT. The CDR3 spells CASSYSDRGPNTEAFF. The CDR3 nucleotides read TGTGCCAGCAGTTACTCCGACAGGGGGCCGAACACTGAAGCTTTCTTT.

This clonotype was counted many times. This chain uses TRBV19 with TRBJ1-5; 7 bases map to TRBD1. Germline V CDR1 and CDR2: LNHDA, SQIVND (reference sequence). V lost 2 bases, J lost 2 bases, and 3 bases stayed unmatched. This CDR3 is 15 amino acids long. For the CDR3, the DNA is TGTGCCAGTAGTATAATCGGACAGGGCAATCAGCCCCAGCATTTT. This encodes CASSIIGQGNQPQHF.

As for this clonotype: A much more abundant neighbour one base away suggests this may be a read error. The chain joins TRBV28 to TRBJ2-7; D assignment may be TRBD1 or TRBD2 (6 bases each). This CDR3 region has 10 residues. V dropped 10 bases and J dropped 7 bases, with 11 bases sitting between them. The germline CDR1 and CDR2 sequences are MDHEN and SYDVKM. The CDR3 DNA sequence: TGTGCCACAGGGGACTTTGAGCAGTACTTC. This sequence encodes CATGDFEQYF.

This chain joins TRBV4-3 and TRBJ2-7, with D hard to call. Deletions cut 0 bases from V and 2 bases from J, with 14 bases between. Germline V gene data show CDR1 as LGHNA and CDR2 as YSLEER. This CDR3 is 16 amino acids long. CDR3 region: CASSQERHSPPYEQYF. CDR3 DNA: TGCGCCAGCAGCCAAGAGAGGCATTCACCCCCCTACGAGCAGTACTTC.

The rearrangement uses TRBV2 and TRBJ2-3; TRBD1 aligns across 9 bases. The CDR3 sequence is 18 residues long. The V gene end was trimmed by 5 bases and the J gene end by 0 bases; junction bases not matched to a gene: 12. The germline V gene has CDR1 SNHLY and CDR2 FYNNEI. The CDR3 protein is CASSPRDRVSLSTDTQYF. In DNA form, the CDR3 reads TGTGCCAGCAGTCCCCGGGACAGGGTTAGCCTAAGCACAGATACGCAGTATTTT.